A single sample gave rise to the 2 T cell receptor beta chains below, sequenced in a study of OX40 agonist ivuxolimab in advanced cancers. Libraries were prepared by immunoSEQ multiplex PCR; TCRdb keeps only in-frame clonotypes and omits some of them. The sample holds tens of thousands of clones, about 90% seen once. The source material was CD4+ or CD8+ T cells sorted from blood, sampled in a trial of the OX40 agonist ivuxolimab. The receptors shown here come from an adult with an advanced solid tumor such as melanoma, head and neck, liver or kidney cancer.

The chain couples TRBV6-6 to TRBJ2-5; perhaps TRBD2 as D (5 bases). The CDR3 is 15 residues long. Per germline, CDR1 MNHNY and CDR2 SVGAGI (reference sequence). The V end was cut by 5 bases, the J end by 4 bases, with 17 bases between. CDR3 loop: CASSRVSRGSETQYF. The DNA of the CDR3 is TGTGCCAGCAGTCGGGTCTCCCGGGGATCAGAGACCCAGTACTTC.

The V call is TRBV5-1, the J call TRBJ1-2; a possible D gene is TRBD1 (6 bases). The germline gives CDR1 SGHRS, CDR2 YFSETQ. The length of the CDR3 is 15 residues. V was pared by 2 bases and J by 2 bases, with 13 bases between. The CDR3 loop reads CASSFQGTLNYGYTF. The CDR3 nucleotides are TGCGCCAGCAGCTTTCAGGGGACCTTGAACTATGGCTACACCTTC.